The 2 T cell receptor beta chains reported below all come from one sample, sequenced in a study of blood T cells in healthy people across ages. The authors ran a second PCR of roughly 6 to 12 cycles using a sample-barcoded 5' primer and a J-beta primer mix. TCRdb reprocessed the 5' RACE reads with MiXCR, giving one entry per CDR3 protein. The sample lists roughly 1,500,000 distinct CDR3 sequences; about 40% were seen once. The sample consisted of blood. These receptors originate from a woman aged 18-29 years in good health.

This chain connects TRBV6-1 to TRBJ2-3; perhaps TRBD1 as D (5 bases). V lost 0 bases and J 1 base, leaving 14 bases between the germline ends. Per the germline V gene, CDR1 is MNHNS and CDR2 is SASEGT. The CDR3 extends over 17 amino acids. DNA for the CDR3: TGTGCCAGCAGTGAAGCGATTGCAGGGTCGCGCACAGATACGCAGTATTTT. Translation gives CASSEAIAGSRTDTQYF.

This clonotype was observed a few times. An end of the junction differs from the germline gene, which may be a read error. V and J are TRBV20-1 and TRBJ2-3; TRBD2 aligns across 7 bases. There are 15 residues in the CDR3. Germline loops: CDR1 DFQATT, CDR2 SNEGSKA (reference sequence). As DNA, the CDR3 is TGCAGTGCTAGAGATGACGGGGGGAGCACGGATACGCAGTATTTT. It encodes CSARDDGGSTDTQYF.